This passage covers 2 T cell receptor beta chains from one sample sequenced in a study of human T cells and chemical hapten exposure. Time point reported: pre-sensitization, week 0. Treatment indicated: therapeutic diphenylcyclopropenone sensitization with weekly scalp DPC. One entry per CDR3 protein results from TCRdb running MiXCR on the RACE reads. Among approximately 57,000 distinct CDR3 sequences listed, 8% to 10% were seen once. The sequencing used whole blood, collected in connection with sensitization to the hapten diphenylcyclopropenone (DPC). All receptors come from a man aged 35 to 55 with alopecia areata. Some clones in this sample may be carry-over from other donors' samples.

The CDR3 DNA is TGTGCCAGCAGCTCCGAGCCCCTTAATTACAATGAGCAGTTCTTC. This translates into CASSSEPLNYNEQFF. The rearrangement uses TRBV7-2 and TRBJ2-1; D unclear. The germline CDR1 and CDR2 sequences are SGHTA and FQGNSA. V was clipped by 4 bases and J by 4 bases, with 14 bases between them. This CDR3 comprises 15 residues. The full variable domain, with the rest looked up from reference TRBV7-2 and TRBJ2-1, is GAGVSQSPSNKVTEKGKDVELRCDPISGHTALYWYRQSLGQGLEFLIYFQGNSAPDKSGLPSDRFSAERTGGSVSTLTIQRTQQEDSAVYLCASSSEPLNYNEQFFGPGTRLTVL.

This clonotype was recorded at least ten times. This chain links TRBV11-1 with TRBJ2-4; 10 bases match TRBD2. Germline V CDR1 and CDR2: SGHAT, FQDESV (reference sequence). CDR3 length: 13 amino acids. V shed 5 bases, J shed 7 bases, and the junction held 2 bases outside the gene matches. The CDR3 loop is CASSTGLANIQYF. As DNA, the CDR3 is TGTGCCAGCAGCACGGGACTAGCGAACATTCAGTACTTC.